The 10 T cell receptor beta chains reported below all come from one sample, sequenced in a study of blood T cell repertoires in COVID-19. The table came from immunoSEQ multiplex PCR; TCRdb's copy has only in-frame clones and leaves some out. The sample includes some 200,000 clones, 80% to 90% of them seen just once. Sequenced material: peripheral blood. Receptors originate from a man in his late teens or twenties with active or convalescent COVID-19.

This clone was seen just once. The chain couples TRBV18 to TRBJ1-2; D call uncertain. V lost 6 bases to trimming and J lost 1 base, with 12 bases between them. In germline, CDR1 is KGHSH, CDR2 LQKENI. The CDR3 has 14 residues. The CDR3 spells CASSKAQDNYGYTF. The CDR3 bases are TGTGCCAGCTCCAAAGCTCAGGATAACTATGGCTACACCTTC.

The chain uses TRBV10-3 and TRBJ1-2, with 8 bases lining up with TRBD1. Germline V lookup: CDR1 ENHRY, CDR2 SYGVKD. The CDR3 totals 13 residues. Unmatched junction bases numbered 6, after V lost 6 bases and J lost 6 bases. The chain's CDR3 is CAISGGQGDGYTF. The CDR3, as DNA: TGTGCCATCAGCGGTGGACAGGGAGATGGCTACACCTTC.

The chain combines TRBV28 with TRBJ2-5; 13 positions match TRBD2. The V segment lost 5 bases and the J segment 7 bases; nucleotides outside the gene matches: 10. This CDR3 has 16 residues. Germline V lookup: CDR1 MDHEN, CDR2 SYDVKM. This chain's CDR3 is CASSHGLAGASGTQYF. As DNA, the CDR3 is TGTGCCAGCAGTCATGGACTAGCGGGGGCATCAGGGACCCAGTACTTC.

CDR3 amino acids: CASSYGQGHGYTF. The CDR3 region has the DNA TGTGCCAGCAGTTACGGACAGGGACATGGCTACACCTTC. The V and J genes are TRBV2 and TRBJ1-2; 8 bases are shared with TRBD1. Germline CDR1 is SNHLY and CDR2 is FYNNEI. CDR3 length: 13 residues. With 5 bases clipped from V and 6 bases from J, the junction kept 5 bases outside the gene matches.

This sequence joins TRBV5-1 and TRBJ1-1, with no clear D. CDR1 is SGHRS, CDR2 YFSETQ, per germline. The CDR3 sequence is 13 residues long. V lost 7 bases and J lost 6, with 16 bases in between. The CDR3 reads CASHNTGVAEAFF. The CDR3 DNA reads TGCGCCAGCCATAACACCGGGGTGGCTGAAGCTTTCTTT.

This chain uses TRBV25-1 with TRBJ1-1; 10 bases line up with TRBD1. The germline V gene has CDR1 MGHDK and CDR2 SYGVNS. The CDR3 totals 12 residues. V shed 6 bases, J shed 11 bases, and the junction held 6 bases outside the gene matches. The CDR3 nucleotides are TGTGCCAGCAGCATGGGGACAGGGGTGGCTTTCTTT. Translated: CASSMGTGVAFF.

The chain links TRBV5-5 to TRBJ2-3; tentative D call: TRBD2 (5 bases). CDR1 and CDR2 from the germline V gene are SGHKS and YYEKEE (reference sequence). V lost 4 bases and J lost 4, with 19 bases in between. CDR3 length equals 16 residues. The CDR3 region is CASSPPLGVSADTQYF. CDR3 nucleotides: TGTGCCAGCAGCCCCCCCTTGGGAGTCTCTGCAGATACGCAGTATTTT.

This clone was recorded a few times. The V call is TRBV9, the J call TRBJ1-2; 8 positions match TRBD1. Trimming took 5 bases from V and 6 from J; bases not matched to a gene: 6. Germline assignment: CDR1 SGDLS and CDR2 YYNGEE. This CDR3 is built from 13 residues. CDR3 DNA sequence: TGTGCCAGCAGTAGGGACAGGCAGGATGGCTACACCTTC. This gives the protein CASSRDRQDGYTF.

The V and J genes are TRBV10-3 and TRBJ2-3; 8 bases line up with TRBD1. The CDR3 totals 16 residues. Germline V gene lookup returns CDR1 ENHRY and CDR2 SYGVKD. Losses at the gene ends were 3 bases for V and 4 bases for J; bases not matched to a gene: 9. The CDR3 DNA sequence: TGTGCCATCAGTGACCCGGCAGGGGGCGAGGCAGATACGCAGTATTTT. Its translation: CAISDPAGGEADTQYF.

This chain links TRBV7-3 with TRBJ2-5; TRBD2 matches at 10 bases. CDR1 is SGHTA, CDR2 FQGTGA, per germline. With V trimmed by 3 bases and J by 1 base, 2 bases remained unmatched. The CDR3 totals 15 residues. The CDR3 coding sequence is TGTGCCAGCAGCTTGGGACTAGCGCTCCAAGAGACCCAGTACTTC. Amino acid sequence: CASSLGLALQETQYF.